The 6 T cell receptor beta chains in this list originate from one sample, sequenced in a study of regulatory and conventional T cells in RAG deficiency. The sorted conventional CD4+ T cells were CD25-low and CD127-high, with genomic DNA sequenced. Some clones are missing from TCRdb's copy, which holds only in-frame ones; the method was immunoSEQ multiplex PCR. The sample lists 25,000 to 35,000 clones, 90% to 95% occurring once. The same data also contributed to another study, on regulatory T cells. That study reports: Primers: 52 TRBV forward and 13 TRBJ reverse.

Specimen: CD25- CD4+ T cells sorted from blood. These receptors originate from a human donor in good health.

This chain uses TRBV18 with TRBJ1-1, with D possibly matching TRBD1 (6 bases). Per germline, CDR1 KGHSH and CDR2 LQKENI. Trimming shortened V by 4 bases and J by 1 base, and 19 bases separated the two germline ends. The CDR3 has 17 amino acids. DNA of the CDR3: TGTGCCAGCTCACGCCGAGGGCAGGGGTCTTCGAACACTGAAGCTTTCTTT. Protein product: CASSRRGQGSSNTEAFF.

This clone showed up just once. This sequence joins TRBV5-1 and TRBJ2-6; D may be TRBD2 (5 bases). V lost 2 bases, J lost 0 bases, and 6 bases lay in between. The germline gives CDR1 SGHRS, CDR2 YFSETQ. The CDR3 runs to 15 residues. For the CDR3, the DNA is TGCGCCAGCAGCTTCGGGGACTCTGGGGCCAACGTCCTGACTTTC. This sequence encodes CASSFGDSGANVLTF.

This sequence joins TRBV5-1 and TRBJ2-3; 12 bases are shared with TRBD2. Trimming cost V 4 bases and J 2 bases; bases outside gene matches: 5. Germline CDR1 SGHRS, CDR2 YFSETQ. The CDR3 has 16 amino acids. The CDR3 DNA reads TGCGCCAGCAGCGAGAGACTAGCGGGGGACACAGATACGCAGTATTTT. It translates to CASSERLAGDTDTQYF.

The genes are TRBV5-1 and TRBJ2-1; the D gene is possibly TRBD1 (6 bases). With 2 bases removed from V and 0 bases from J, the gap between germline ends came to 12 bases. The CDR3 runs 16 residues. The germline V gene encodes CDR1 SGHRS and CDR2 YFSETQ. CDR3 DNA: TGCGCCAGCAGCTTTAGGACAGATCCCTCCTACAATGAGCAGTTCTTC. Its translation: CASSFRTDPSYNEQFF.

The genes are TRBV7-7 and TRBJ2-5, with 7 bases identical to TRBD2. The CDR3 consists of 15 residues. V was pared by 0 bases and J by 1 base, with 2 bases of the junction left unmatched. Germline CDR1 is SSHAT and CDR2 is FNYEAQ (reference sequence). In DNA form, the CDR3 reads TGTGCCAGCAGCTTAGCGGGAGGGTTCCAAGAGACCCAGTACTTC. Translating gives CASSLAGGFQETQYF.

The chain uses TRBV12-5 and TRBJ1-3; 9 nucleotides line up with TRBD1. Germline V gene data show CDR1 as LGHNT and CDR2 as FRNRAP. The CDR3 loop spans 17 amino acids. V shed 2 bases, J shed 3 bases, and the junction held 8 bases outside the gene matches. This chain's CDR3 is CASGLSHRGRGGNTIYF. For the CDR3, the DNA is TGTGCTAGTGGTTTGTCCCACAGGGGGCGCGGTGGAAACACCATATATTTT.